This T cell receptor beta chain was obtained from a study of CD8 T cells in Susac syndrome. Study-wide results and limits: The number of individuals included in the study's TCR sequencing and HLA analysis was acknowledged as relatively small.

This CDR3 has 17 amino acids. V trimming: 5 bases; J trimming: 8 bases; junction bases outside the gene matches: 16. The germline gives CDR1 SEHNR, CDR2 FQNEAQ (reference sequence). Random hexamers primed reverse transcription of about 0.5 to 1 ug RNA. TCRdb itself ran the immunoSEQ multiplex PCR reads through MiXCR, one entry per CDR3 protein. Of 90,000 to 150,000 distinct CDR3 sequences in the sample, 85% to 95% were seen once. From blood CD8+ and CD4+ T cells, TCR beta sequences were generated. Patients with stable or active relapsing-remitting disease, all of them treatment-naive, made up the multiple sclerosis controls. Comments on this clonotype: The antigen is not known.

The receptor comes from a human donor with multiple sclerosis. V is TRBV7-9 and J is TRBJ1-5; 9 bases map to TRBD1. The specimen sequenced was CD4+ T cells from PBMCs. CDR3 sequence: CASSPGQGARAGEPQHF. CDR3 sequence (DNA): TGTGCCAGCAGCCCGGGACAGGGAGCGAGAGCCGGGGAGCCCCAGCATTTT.